Sequencing of this TCR beta chain was carried out in a study of shared clonotypes between healthy human individuals. Study summary: Donors consisted of a couple of women and three men between 18 and 49.

Concerning this clone: Its antigen remains unknown.

V was trimmed by 4 bases and J by 2 bases, leaving 25 bases between them. The length of the CDR3 is 18 residues. Germline-derived CDR1 and CDR2 are SQVTM and ANQGSEA. Study-level points and caveats: Across several donors, naive CD4 shared around 5.1%, naive CD8 more than 3%, memory CD4 roughly 2.5%, memory CD8 around 0.42%.

Data came from immunoSEQ multiplex PCR; TCRdb stores just in-frame clones and leaves some out. Among around 700,000 clones listed, just over 90% were seen once. Naive CD8 isolation took CD45RO-negative cells positively selected for CCR7 and excluded terminally differentiated effector memory CD45RA+ cells. The sequence came from a man aged 25-40 years in good health. This chain connects TRBV29-1 to TRBJ2-3; a weak D match, TRBD1 (8 bases). Sample: naive CD8+ T cells sorted from blood. CDR3 sequence (DNA): TGCAGCGTTGCGGGGGGCCGACAGGGGATATTTGTCACAGATACGCAGTATTTT. Translation: CSVAGGRQGIFVTDTQYF.